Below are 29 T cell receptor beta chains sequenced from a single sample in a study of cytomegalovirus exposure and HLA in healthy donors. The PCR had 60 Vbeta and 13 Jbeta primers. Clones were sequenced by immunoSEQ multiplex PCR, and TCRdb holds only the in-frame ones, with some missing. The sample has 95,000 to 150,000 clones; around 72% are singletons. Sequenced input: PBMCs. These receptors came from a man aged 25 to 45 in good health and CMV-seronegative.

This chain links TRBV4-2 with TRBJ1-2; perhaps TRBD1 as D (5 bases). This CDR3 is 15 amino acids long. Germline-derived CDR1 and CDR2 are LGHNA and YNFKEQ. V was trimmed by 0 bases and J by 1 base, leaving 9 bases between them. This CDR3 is CASSQELQDNYGYTF. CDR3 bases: TGTGCCAGCAGCCAAGAACTACAGGATAACTATGGCTACACCTTC.

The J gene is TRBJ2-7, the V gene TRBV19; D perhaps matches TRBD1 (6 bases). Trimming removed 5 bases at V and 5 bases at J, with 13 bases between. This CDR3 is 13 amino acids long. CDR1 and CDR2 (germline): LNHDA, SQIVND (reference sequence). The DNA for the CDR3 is TGTGCCAGTAGTGTAACAGGGTCCGACGAGCAGTACTTC. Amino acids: CASSVTGSDEQYF.

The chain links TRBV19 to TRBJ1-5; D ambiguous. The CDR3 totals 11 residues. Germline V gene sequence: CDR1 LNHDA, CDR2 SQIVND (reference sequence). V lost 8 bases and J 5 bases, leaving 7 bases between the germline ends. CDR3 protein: CASPQDQPQHF. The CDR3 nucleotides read TGTGCCAGTCCCCAGGATCAGCCCCAGCATTTT.

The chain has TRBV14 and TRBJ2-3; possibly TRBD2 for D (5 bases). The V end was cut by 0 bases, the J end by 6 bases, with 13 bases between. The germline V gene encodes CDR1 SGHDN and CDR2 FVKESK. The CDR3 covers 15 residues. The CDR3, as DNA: TGTGCCAGCAGCCAAGATCCAGGACTTGGGGATACGCAGTATTTT. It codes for CASSQDPGLGDTQYF.

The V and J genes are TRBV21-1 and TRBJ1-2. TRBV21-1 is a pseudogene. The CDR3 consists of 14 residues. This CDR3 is CASSKARGGYGYTF. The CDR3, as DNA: TGTGCCAGCAGCAAAGCGCGGGGTGGGTATGGCTACACCTTC.

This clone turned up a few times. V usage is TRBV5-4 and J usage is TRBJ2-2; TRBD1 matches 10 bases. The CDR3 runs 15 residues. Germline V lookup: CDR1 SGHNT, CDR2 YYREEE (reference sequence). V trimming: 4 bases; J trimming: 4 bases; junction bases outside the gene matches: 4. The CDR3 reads CASSVDRGRTGELFF. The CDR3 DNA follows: TGTGCCAGCAGCGTCGACAGGGGGCGCACCGGGGAGCTGTTTTTT.

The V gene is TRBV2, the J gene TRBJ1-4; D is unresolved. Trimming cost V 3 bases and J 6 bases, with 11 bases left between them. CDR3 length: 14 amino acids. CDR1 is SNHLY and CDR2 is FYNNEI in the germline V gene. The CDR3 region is CASSDKGRDEKLFF. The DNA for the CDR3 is TGTGCCAGCAGTGATAAAGGGAGGGATGAAAAACTGTTTTTT.

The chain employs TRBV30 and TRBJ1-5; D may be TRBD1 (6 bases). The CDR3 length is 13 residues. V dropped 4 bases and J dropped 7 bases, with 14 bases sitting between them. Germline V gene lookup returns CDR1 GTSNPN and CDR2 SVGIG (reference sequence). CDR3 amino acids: CAWNNRAEQPQHF. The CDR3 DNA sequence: TGTGCCTGGAATAACAGGGCTGAGCAGCCCCAGCATTTT.

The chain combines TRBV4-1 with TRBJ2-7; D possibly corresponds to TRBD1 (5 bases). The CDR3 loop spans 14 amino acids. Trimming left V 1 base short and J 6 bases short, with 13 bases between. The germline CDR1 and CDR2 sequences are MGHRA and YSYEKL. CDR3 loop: CASSQGPGQLEQYF. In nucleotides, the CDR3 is TGCGCCAGCAGCCAAGGCCCAGGGCAGCTCGAGCAGTACTTC.

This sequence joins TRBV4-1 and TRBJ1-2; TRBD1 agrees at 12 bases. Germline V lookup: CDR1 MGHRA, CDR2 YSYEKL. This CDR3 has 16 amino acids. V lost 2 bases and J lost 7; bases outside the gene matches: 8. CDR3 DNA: TGCGCCAGCAGCCAACCACCGGGACAGGGGGCAATTGGCTACACCTTC. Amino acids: CASSQPPGQGAIGYTF.

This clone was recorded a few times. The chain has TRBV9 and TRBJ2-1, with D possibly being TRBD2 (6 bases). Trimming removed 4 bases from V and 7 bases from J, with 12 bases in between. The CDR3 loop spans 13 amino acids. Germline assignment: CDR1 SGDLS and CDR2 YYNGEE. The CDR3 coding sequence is TGTGCCAGCAGCCAAAGTGCGGGGAATGAGCAGTTCTTC. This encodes CASSQSAGNEQFF. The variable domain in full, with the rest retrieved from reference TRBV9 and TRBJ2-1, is DSGVTQTPKHLITATGQRVTLRCSPRSGDLSVYWYQQSLDQGLQFLIQYYNGEERAKGNILERFSAQQFPDLHSELNLSSLELGDSALYFCASSQSAGNEQFFGPGTRLTVL.

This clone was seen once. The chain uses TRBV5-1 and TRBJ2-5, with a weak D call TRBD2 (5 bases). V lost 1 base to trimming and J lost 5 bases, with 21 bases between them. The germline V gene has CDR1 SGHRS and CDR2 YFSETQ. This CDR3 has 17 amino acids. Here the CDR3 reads CASSLRGSAASEETQYF. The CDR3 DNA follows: TGCGCCAGCAGCTTGAGAGGGTCGGCAGCCTCGGAGGAGACCCAGTACTTC. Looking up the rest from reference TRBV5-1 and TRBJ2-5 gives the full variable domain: KAGVTQTPRYLIKTRGQQVTLSCSPISGHRSVSWYQQTPGQGLQFLFEYFSETQRNKGNFPGRFSGRQFSNSRSEMNVSTLELGDSALYLCASSLRGSAASEETQYFGPGTRLLVL.

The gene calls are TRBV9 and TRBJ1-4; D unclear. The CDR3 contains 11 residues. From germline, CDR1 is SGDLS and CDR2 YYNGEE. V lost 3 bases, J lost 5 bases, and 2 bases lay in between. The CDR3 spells CASSANEKLFF. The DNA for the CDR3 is TGTGCCAGCAGCGCGAATGAAAAACTGTTTTTT.

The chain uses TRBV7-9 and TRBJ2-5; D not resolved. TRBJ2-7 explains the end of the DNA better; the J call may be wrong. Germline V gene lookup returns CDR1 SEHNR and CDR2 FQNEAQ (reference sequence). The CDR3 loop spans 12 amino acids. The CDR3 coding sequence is TGTGCCAGCAGCTTCACCCGATACGAGCAGTACTTC. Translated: CASSFTRYEQYF.

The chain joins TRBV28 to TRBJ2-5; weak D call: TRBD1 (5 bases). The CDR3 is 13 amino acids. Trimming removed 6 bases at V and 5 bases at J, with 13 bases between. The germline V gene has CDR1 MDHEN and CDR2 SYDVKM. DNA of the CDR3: TGTGCCAGCAGGTACCAGGGTTCTGAGACCCAGTACTTC. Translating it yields CASRYQGSETQYF.

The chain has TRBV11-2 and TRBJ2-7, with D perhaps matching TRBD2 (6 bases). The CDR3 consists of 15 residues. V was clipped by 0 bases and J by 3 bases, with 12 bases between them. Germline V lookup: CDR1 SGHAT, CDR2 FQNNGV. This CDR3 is CASSLEGTGVYEQYF. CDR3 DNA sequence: TGTGCCAGCAGCTTAGAAGGGACTGGCGTCTACGAGCAGTACTTC. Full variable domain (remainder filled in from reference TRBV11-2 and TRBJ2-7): EAGVAQSPRYKIIEKRQSVAFWCNPISGHATLYWYQQILGQGPKLLIQFQNNGVVDDSQLPKDRFSAERLKGVDSTLKIQPAKLEDSAVYLCASSLEGTGVYEQYFGPGTRLTVT.

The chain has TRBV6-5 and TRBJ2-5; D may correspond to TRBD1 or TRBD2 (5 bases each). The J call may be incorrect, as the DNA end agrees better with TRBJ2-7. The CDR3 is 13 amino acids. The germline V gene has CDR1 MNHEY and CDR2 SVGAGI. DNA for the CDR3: TGTGCCAGCACCCCGGGGACGGACTACGAGCAGTACTTC. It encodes CASTPGTDYEQYF.

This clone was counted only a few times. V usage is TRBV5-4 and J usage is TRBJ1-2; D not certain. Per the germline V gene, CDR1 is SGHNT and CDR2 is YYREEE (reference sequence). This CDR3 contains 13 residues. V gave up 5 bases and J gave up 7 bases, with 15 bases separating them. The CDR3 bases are TGTGCCAGCAGTGGTTTCTTACGAGGTGGCTACACCTTC. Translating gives CASSGFLRGGYTF.

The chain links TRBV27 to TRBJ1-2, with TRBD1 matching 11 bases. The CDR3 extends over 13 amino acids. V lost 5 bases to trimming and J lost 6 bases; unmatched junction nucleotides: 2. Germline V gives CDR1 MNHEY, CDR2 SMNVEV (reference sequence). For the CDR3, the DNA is TGTGCCAGCAGTGGACAGGGGGCCCATGGCTACACCTTC. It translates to CASSGQGAHGYTF.

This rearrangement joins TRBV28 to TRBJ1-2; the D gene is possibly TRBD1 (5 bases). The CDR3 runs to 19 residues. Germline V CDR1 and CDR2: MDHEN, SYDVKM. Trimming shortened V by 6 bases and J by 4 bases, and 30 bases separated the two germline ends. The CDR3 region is CASSILWSGPTTTPYGYTF. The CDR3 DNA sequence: TGTGCCAGCAGCATACTATGGTCAGGGCCTACTACCACCCCCTATGGCTACACCTTC.

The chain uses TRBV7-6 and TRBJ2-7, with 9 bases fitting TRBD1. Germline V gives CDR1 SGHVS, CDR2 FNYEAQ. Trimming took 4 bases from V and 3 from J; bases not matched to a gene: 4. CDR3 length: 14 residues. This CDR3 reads CASSSDRGNYEQYF. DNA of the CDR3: TGTGCCAGCAGCTCCGACAGGGGGAACTACGAGCAGTACTTC.

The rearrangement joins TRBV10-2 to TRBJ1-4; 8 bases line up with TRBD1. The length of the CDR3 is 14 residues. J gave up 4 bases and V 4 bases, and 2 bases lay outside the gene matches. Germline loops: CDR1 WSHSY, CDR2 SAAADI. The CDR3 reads CASSGDRGNEKLFF. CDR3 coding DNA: TGCGCCAGCAGTGGTGACAGGGGTAATGAAAAACTGTTTTTT.

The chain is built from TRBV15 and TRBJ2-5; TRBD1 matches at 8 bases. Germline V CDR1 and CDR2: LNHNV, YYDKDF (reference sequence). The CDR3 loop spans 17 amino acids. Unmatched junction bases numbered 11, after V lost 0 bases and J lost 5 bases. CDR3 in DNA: TGTGCCACCAGCAGAGATGGAACCGGGACAGGTTTCGAGACCCAGTACTTC. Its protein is CATSRDGTGTGFETQYF.

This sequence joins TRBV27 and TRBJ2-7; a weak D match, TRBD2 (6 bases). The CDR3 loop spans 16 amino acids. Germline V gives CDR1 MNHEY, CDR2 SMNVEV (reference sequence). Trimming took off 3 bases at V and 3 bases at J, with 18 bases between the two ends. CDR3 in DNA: TGTGCCAGCAGTTTGTGGCTCGGGGGTGAGATCTACGAGCAGTACTTC. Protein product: CASSLWLGGEIYEQYF.

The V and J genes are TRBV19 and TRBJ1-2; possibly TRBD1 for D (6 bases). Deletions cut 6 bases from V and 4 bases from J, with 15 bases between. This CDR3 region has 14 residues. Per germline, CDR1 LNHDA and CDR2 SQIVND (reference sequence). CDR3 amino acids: CASSPDSDGYGYTF. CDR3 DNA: TGTGCCAGTAGCCCGGACAGTGATGGCTATGGCTACACCTTC.

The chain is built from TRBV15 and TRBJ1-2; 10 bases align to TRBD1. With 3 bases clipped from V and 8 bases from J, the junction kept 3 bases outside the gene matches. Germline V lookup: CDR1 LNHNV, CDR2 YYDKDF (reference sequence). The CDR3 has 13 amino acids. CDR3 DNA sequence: TGTGCCACCAGCAGCGGGACAGGGGACGGCTACACCTTC. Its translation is CATSSGTGDGYTF.

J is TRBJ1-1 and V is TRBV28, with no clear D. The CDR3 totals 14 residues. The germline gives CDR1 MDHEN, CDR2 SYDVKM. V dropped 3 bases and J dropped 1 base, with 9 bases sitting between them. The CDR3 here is CASSFLKQNTEAFF. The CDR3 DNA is TGTGCCAGCAGTTTCCTTAAACAGAACACTGAAGCTTTCTTT.

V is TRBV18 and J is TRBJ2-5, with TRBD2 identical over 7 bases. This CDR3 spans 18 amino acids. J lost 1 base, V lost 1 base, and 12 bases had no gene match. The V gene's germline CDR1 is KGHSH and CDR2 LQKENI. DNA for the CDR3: TGTGCCAGCTCACCACTACCCAGCGGGGCCAACCTCCAAGAGACCCAGTACTTC. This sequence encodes CASSPLPSGANLQETQYF.

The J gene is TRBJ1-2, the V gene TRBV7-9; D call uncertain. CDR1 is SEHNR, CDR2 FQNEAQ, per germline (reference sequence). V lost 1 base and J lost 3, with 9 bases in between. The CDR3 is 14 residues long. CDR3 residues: CASSLDVRYYGYTF. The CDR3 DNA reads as TGTGCCAGCAGCTTAGATGTCAGATACTATGGCTACACCTTC.